This TCR beta chain was documented in a study of Ad26.COV2.S vaccination and SARS-CoV-2 variants (dated by TCRdb to the early 2020s). About the study as a whole: Donors in the vaccine arm were drawn from COV1001, a multicentre, randomized, double-blind, placebo-controlled phase I-IIa trial testing Ad26.COV2.S in healthy adults. Ad26.COV2.S was administered intramuscularly at 5 x 10^10 or 1 x 10^11 viral particles, either as a single shot or as two shots given 56 days apart. Sequencing of the TCRbeta repertoire served to evaluate the specificity and breadth of SARS-CoV-2-reactive T cell receptors following Ad26.COV2.S vaccination. The TCR-sequenced set comprised around 32 samples: around 20 Ad26.COV2.S vaccine recipients, 5 placebo recipients and 8 SARS-CoV-2 convalescent individuals. Trial participants were randomized into five groups of five: low-dose or high-dose Ad26.COV2.S given once or twice, or placebo on both occasions. Throughout the experiments and outcome assessment, investigators stayed blinded to trial group allocation.

As regards this clone: There is no known antigen for this receptor. Base qualities are missing; no much larger clone stands one base away.

The sample's treatment or condition label, in plain terms: 15 to 20 received Ad26.COV2.S at low or high dose, single or two shots; about 5 received placebo; per-sample allocation not given. For vaccine and placebo recipients, the sequenced repertoires came from samples collected on day 63 after the first injection. In Cohort 1b, 25 to 30 adults aged 18-55 years were enrolled at a single site in Boston, USA, between 29 July and 7 August 2020. Ad26.COV2.S consisted of a replication-incompetent adenovirus type 26 vector by which a prefusion-stabilized SARS-CoV-2 spike protein from the original Wuhan strain was expressed. Measured from the cysteine to the phenylalanine, the CDR3 is 16 residues long. Just CDR3 DNA is preserved here, 48 bases in frame from base 1. The germline V gene sets CDR1 to MDHEN and CDR2 to SYDVKM. Germline trimming: 3 bases from V, 6 bases from J; junction bases outside gene matches: 14.

TCRbeta CDR3 regions were sequenced with the immunoSEQ Assay. After extraction, genomic DNA underwent amplification by bias-controlled multiplex PCR, followed by high-throughput sequencing. The authors' pipeline ran thus. To quantify the absolute abundance of every unique TCRbeta CDR3 region, sequences were collapsed and filtered. Usable DNA was measured by amplifying reference genes present in all nucleated cells, and TCRbeta template counts were normalized to that usable DNA to estimate T cell fraction. Repertoire TCRs were annotated as SARS-CoV-2-specific when V gene, CDR3 amino acid sequence and J gene were exactly matched to a known reactive TCR set. The reference SARS-CoV-2 TCR set was derived from MIRA and filtered for enrichment in COVID-19-positive ImmuneCODE repertoires, a step that removed public or cross-reactive TCRs. Using the MIRA antigens, annotated TCRs were further analysed by specific ORF or by position within an ORF. Breadth was defined as the number of annotated unique rearrangements divided by the total number of unique productive rearrangements, and depth was defined as the summed frequency of the annotated unique rearrangements. Two-sided Wilcoxon rank-sum tests were applied when comparing TCR breadth between groups. In TCRdb, the immuneACCESS table is reduced to in-frame sequences with V and J assigned. These tables do not hold every clone; where another copy was compared, an unresolved V gene accounts for under half, and the others remain unexplained. That table furnishes V, J and clone size, whereas the DNA furnished D and trimming. Across this sample there are roughly 350,000 clones, with about nine tenths seen only once. The ten largest clones capture approximately 5.9% of the sample.

General study outcomes and caveats: Vaccine and placebo recipients had similar non-spike TCR breadth, a finding consistent with the vaccine containing only spike. Ad26.COV2.S recipients had higher spike-specific TCR breadth than placebo recipients (P = 0.0014). After vaccination, substantial breadth of spike-specific CD8+ and CD4+ T cell responses was reported. It was noted by the authors that total T cell responses may have been underestimated by the TCR breadth and depth analyses. The study was not powered to compare responses between vaccine doses or regimens.

This material consisted of peripheral blood, taken in a trial of Ad26.COV2.S vaccine versus placebo. The chain couples TRBV28 to TRBJ2-7; 7 of the junction bases match TRBD2. The receptor's source is a person between 18 and 65 years old who received the Ad26.COV2.S COVID-19 vaccine or a placebo. The CDR3 reads as follows: CASSLGGGGSRGEQYF. The DNA sequence reads TGTGCCAGCAGTTTGGGGGGTGGCGGGAGTAGAGGCGAGCAGTACTTC. Extended through the reference TRBV28 and TRBJ2-7 proteins, this CDR3 yields the full variable domain: DVKVTQSSRYLVKRTGEKVFLECVQDMDHENMFWYRQDPGLGLRLIYFSYDVKMKEKGDIPEGYSVSREKKERFSLILESASTNQTSMYLCASSLGGGGSRGEQYFGPGTRLTVT.